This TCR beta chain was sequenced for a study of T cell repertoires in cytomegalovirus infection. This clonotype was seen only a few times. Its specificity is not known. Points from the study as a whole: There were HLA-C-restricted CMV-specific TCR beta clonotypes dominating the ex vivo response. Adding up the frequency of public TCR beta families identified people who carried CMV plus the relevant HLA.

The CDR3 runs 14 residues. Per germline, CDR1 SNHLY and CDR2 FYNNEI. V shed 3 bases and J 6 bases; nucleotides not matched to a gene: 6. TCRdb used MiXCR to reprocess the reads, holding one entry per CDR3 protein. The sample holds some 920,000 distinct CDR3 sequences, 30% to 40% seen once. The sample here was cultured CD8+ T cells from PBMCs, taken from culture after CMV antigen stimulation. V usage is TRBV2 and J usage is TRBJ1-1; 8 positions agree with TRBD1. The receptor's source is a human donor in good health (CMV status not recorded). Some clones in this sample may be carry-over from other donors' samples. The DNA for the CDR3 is TGTGCCAGCAGTGACACACGGACAGGGCCTGAAGCTTTCTTT. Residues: CASSDTRTGPEAFF.